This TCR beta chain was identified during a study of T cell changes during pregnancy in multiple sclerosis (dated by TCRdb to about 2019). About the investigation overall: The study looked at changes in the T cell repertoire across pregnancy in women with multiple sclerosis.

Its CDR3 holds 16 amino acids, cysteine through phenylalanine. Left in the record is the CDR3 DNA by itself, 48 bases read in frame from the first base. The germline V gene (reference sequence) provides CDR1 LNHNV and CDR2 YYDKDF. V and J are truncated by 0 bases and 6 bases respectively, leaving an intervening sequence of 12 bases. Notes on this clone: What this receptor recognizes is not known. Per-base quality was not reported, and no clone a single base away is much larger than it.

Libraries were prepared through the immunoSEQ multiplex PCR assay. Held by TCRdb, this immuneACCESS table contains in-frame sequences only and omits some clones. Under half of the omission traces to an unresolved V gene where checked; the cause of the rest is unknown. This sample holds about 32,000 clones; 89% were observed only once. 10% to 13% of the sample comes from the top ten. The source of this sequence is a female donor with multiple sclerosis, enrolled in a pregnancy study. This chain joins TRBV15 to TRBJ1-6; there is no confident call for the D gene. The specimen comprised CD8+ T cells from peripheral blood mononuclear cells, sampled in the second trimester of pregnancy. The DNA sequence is TGTGCCACCAGCAGAGATTGGGTTCCGGGTAATTCACCCCTCCACTTT. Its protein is CATSRDWVPGNSPLHF.